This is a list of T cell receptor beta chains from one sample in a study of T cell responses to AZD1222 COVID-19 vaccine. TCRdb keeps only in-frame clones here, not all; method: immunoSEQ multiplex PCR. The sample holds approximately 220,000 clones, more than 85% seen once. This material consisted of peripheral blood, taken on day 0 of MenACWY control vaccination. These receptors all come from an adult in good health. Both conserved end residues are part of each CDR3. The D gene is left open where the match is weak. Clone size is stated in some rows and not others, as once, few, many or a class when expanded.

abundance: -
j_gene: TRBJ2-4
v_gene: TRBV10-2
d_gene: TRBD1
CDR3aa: CASSDPGTGAVVFNF
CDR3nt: TGCGCCAGCAGTGACCCGGGGACAGGCGCGGTCGTTTTTAACTTC

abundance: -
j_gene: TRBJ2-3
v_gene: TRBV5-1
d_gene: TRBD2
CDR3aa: CASRLLAGANTDTQYF
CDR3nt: TGCGCTAGCAGGCTTCTAGCGGGGGCCAACACAGATACGCAGTATTTT

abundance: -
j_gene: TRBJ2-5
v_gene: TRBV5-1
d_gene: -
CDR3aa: CASSWGVIRDQETQYF
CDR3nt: TGCGCCAGCAGCTGGGGGGTGATTAGGGACCAAGAGACCCAGTACTTC

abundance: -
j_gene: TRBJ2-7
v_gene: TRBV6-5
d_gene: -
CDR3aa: CASSYSPYEAYEQYF
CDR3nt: TGTGCCAGCAGTTACTCTCCCTACGAGGCCTACGAGCAGTACTTC

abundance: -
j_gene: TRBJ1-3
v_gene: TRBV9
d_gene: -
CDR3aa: CASSVDQVSGNTIYF
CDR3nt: TGTGCCAGCAGCGTAGACCAGGTTTCTGGAAACACCATATATTTT

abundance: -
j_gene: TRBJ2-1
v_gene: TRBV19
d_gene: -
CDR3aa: CASSRTQYNEQFF
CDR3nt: TGTGCCAGTAGTAGGACGCAGTACAATGAGCAGTTCTTC

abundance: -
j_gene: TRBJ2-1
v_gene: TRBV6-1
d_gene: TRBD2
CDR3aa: CASSDPAGGLFNEQFF
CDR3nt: TGTGCCAGCAGTGACCCAGCGGGGGGACTGTTCAATGAGCAGTTCTTC

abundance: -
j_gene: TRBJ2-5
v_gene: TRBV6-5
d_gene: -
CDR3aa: CASSYSNREETQYF
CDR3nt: TGTGCCAGCAGTTACTCGAACAGGGAAGAGACCCAGTACTTC

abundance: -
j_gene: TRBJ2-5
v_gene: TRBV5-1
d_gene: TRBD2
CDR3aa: CASSSGLAGRETQYF
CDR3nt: TGCGCCAGCAGCTCCGGACTAGCGGGGCGGGAGACCCAGTACTTC

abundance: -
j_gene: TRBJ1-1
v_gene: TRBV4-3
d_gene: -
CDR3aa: CASSHTVGGSTEAFF
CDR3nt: TGCGCCAGCAGCCACACTGTCGGGGGGTCGACTGAAGCTTTCTTT

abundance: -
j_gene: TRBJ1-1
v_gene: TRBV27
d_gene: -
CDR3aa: CASSLIGSNTEAFF
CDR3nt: TGTGCCAGCAGTTTGATAGGCAGCAACACTGAAGCTTTCTTT

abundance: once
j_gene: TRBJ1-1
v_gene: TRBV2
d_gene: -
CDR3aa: CASSPWGMNTEAFF
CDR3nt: TGTGCCAGCAGCCCCTGGGGGATGAACACTGAAGCTTTCTTT

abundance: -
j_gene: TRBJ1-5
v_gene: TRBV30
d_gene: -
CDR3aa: CAWSLGGADQPQHF
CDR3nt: TGTGCCTGGAGCCTTGGGGGGGCGGATCAGCCCCAGCATTTT

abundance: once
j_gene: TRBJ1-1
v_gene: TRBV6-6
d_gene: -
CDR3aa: CASTYTHLNTEAFF
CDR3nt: TGTGCCAGCACCTACACCCACCTCAACACTGAAGCTTTCTTT

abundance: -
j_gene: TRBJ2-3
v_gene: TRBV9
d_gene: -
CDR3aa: CASSSRGGDSTDTQYF
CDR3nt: TGTGCCAGCAGCTCCAGGGGGGGCGATAGCACAGATACGCAGTATTTT

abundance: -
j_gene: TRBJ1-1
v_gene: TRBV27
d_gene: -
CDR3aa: CASSLSRGRGPAFF
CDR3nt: TGTGCCAGCAGTTTATCACGGGGGAGGGGCCCAGCTTTCTTT

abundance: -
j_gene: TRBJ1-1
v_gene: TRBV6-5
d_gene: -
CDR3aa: CASRGEHLNTEAFF
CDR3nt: TGTGCCAGCAGGGGGGAACATCTGAACACTGAAGCTTTCTTT

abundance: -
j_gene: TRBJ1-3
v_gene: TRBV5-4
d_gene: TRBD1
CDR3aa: CASSLQGAYPGNTIYF
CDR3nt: TGTGCCAGCAGCCTACAGGGGGCTTATCCTGGAAACACCATATATTTT